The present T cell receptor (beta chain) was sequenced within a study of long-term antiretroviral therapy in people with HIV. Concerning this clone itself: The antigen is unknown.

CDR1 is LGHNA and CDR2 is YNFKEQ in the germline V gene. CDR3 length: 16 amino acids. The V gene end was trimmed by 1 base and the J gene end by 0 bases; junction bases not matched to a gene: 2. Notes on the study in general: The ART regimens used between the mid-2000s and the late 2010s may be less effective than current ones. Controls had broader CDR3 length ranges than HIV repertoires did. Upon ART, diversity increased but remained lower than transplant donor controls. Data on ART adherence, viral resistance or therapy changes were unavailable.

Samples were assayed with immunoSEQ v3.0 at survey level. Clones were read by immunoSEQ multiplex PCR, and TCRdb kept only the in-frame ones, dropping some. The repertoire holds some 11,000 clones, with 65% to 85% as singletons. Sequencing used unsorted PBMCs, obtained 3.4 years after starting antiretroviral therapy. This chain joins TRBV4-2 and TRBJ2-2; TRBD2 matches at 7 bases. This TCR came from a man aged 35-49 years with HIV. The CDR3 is CASSQASGANTGELFF. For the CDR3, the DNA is TGTGCCAGCAGCCAAGCTAGCGGAGCGAACACCGGGGAGCTGTTTTTT.